This T cell receptor (beta chain) was sequenced during a study of CD8 T cells in ankylosing spondylitis. This clonotype was recorded many times. The antigen remains unidentified. General observations from the study: Within peripheral blood, clones linked to disease were CD8+ and relatively rare. Earlier authors reported some of these motif variants in reactive arthritis synovial fluid and blood. Seemingly distinctive of ankylosing spondylitis blood was a TCR beta motif formed by eight highly homologous variants. Significant enrichment of disease-linked clones was reportedly seen in matched ankylosing spondylitis synovial fluid.

TCRdb reanalysed the 5' RACE reads using MiXCR and keeps one entry per CDR3 protein. The sample has fewer than 550,000 distinct CDR3 sequences, about 5.2% seen once. V was pared by 0 bases and J by 2 bases, with 1 base of the junction left unmatched. CDR1 is LNHNV and CDR2 is YYDKDF in the germline V gene (reference sequence). This CDR3 has 15 residues. This sequence was found in a male donor with ankylosing spondylitis. This chain connects TRBV15 to TRBJ1-3; 7 nucleotides align to TRBD1. The sequencing input was blood, either unsorted or a sorted T cell fraction (not recorded which). The CDR3 here is CATSRDQGAGNTIYF. DNA for the CDR3: TGTGCCACCAGCAGAGATCAGGGGGCTGGAAACACCATATATTTT.